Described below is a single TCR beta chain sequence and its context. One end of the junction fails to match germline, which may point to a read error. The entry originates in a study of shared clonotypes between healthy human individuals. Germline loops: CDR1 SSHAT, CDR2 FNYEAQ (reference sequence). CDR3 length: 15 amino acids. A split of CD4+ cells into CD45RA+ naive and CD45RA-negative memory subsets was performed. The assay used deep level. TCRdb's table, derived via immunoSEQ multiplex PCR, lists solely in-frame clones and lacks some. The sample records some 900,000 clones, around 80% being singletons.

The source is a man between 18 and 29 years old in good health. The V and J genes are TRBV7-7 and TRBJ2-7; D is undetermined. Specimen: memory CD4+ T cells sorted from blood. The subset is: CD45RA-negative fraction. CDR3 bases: TGTGCTAGCAGCTTGGGATCGGACGGCTCCTACGAGCAGTACTTC. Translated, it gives CASSLGSDGSYEQYF.